The 23 T cell receptor beta chains below all came from one sample that was sequenced in a study of shared clonotypes between healthy human individuals. Produced via immunoSEQ multiplex PCR; TCRdb's table is partial and in-frame only. The sample lists about 2,500,000 clones; about 92% were seen once. Input material: naive CD4+ T cells sorted from blood. The subset is: CD45RA+ positively selected. All receptors come from a man in his late teens or twenties in good health.

The V call is TRBV19, the J call TRBJ1-2, with D perhaps TRBD1 (6 bases). Germline V gives CDR1 LNHDA, CDR2 SQIVND (reference sequence). The length of the CDR3 is 15 residues. The V end was cut by 0 bases, the J end by 8 bases, with 16 bases between. The CDR3 DNA is TGTGCCAGTAGTATAGAACGGGGGGCCATAGGAGGCTACACCTTC. Translating gives CASSIERGAIGGYTF. The full variable domain, completed using reference TRBV19 and TRBJ1-2, is DGGITQSPKYLFRKEGQNVTLSCEQNLNHDAMYWYRQDPGQGLRLIYYSQIVNDFQKGDIAEGYSVSREKKESFPLTVTSAQKNPTAFYLCASSIERGAIGGYTFGSGTRLTVV.

This clone showed up just a few times. J is TRBJ1-1 and V is TRBV6-5; D might be TRBD1 (6 bases). The germline V gene has CDR1 MNHEY and CDR2 SVGAGI. The V end was cut by 7 bases, the J end by 3 bases, with 9 bases between. The CDR3 covers 12 residues. The DNA of the CDR3 is TGTGCCAGCACCAGGGGCTACACTGAAGCTTTCTTT. It specifies CASTRGYTEAFF.

The chain couples TRBV7-9 to TRBJ1-2; D is possibly TRBD1 (6 bases). V shed 5 bases and J shed 8 bases, with 18 bases lying between them. CDR1 and CDR2 (germline): SEHNR, FQNEAQ (reference sequence). The CDR3 runs to 14 residues. The CDR3, as DNA: TGTGCCAGCAGCCGAGGGCAGGGGCCTCTCGGCTACACCTTC. It translates to CASSRGQGPLGYTF.

This clone was recorded a few times. The sample carries other DNA sequences with the same CDR3. The V gene is TRBV19, the J gene TRBJ1-1; D not resolved. Germline CDR1 reads LNHDA; CDR2 reads SQIVND (reference sequence). V gave up 6 bases and J gave up 1 base, with 3 bases separating them. This CDR3 contains 11 residues. The CDR3 loop is CASRGNTEAFF. The CDR3 coding sequence is TGTGCCAGTAGAGGGAACACTGAAGCTTTCTTT. Supplemented by reference TRBV19 and TRBJ1-1, the full variable domain reads DGGITQSPKYLFRKEGQNVTLSCEQNLNHDAMYWYRQDPGQGLRLIYYSQIVNDFQKGDIAEGYSVSREKKESFPLTVTSAQKNPTAFYLCASRGNTEAFFGQGTRLTVV.

CDR3: CAAGTGLRGTDTQYF. CDR3 nucleotides: TGTGCCGCGGGAACGGGGTTGCGGGGCACAGATACGCAGTATTTT. V and J are TRBV6-5 and TRBJ2-3; D possibly corresponds to TRBD2 (6 bases). The CDR3 is 15 amino acids. The V end was cut by 11 bases, the J end by 1 base, with 19 bases between. The V gene's germline CDR1 is MNHEY and CDR2 SVGAGI.

This chain uses TRBV27 with TRBJ2-7; maybe TRBD1 (5 bases). Germline-derived CDR1 and CDR2 are MNHEY and SMNVEV (reference sequence). The CDR3 runs 17 residues. Trimming took 4 bases from V and 2 from J, leaving 21 bases between them. CDR3: CASSSGQTLSSTYEQYF. Written as DNA, the CDR3 is TGTGCCAGCAGTTCTGGACAAACGTTAAGTTCCACCTACGAGCAGTACTTC.

The chain has TRBV6-5 and TRBJ2-3, with TRBD2 matching 10 bases. After removal of 7 bases from V and 1 base from J, the junction contained 2 bases not matched to a gene. Germline CDR1 reads MNHEY; CDR2 reads SVGAGI. The CDR3 is 14 amino acids. CDR3 amino acids: CASKGLAGTDTQYF. In nucleotides, the CDR3 is TGTGCCAGCAAAGGACTAGCGGGCACAGATACGCAGTATTTT.

This chain uses TRBV11-2 with TRBJ1-2, with TRBD1 matching over 11 bases. V shed 4 bases, J shed 4 bases, and the junction held 5 bases outside the gene matches. The CDR3 extends over 15 amino acids. The germline V gene encodes CDR1 SGHAT and CDR2 FQNNGV. The CDR3, as DNA: TGTGCCAGCAGCTCCTGGGACAGGGGGATCTATGGCTACACCTTC. Translated: CASSSWDRGIYGYTF.

In its sample, this clone was seen once. DNA of the CDR3: TGTGCCTGGGACCGGGACAAAGGTTGGGAGACCCAGTACTTC. Amino acids: CAWDRDKGWETQYF. V gene TRBV30 combines with J gene TRBJ2-5, with D tentatively TRBD1 (6 bases). The CDR3 spans 14 residues. CDR1 is GTSNPN and CDR2 is SVGIG in the germline V gene (reference sequence). V dropped 5 bases and J dropped 5 bases, with 18 bases sitting between them.

The gene calls are TRBV19 and TRBJ2-4; D might be TRBD2 (7 bases). Germline CDR1 reads LNHDA; CDR2 reads SQIVND (reference sequence). The ends were cut back, 5 bases at V and 3 bases at J, with 14 bases in the middle. The CDR3 is 15 amino acids. The CDR3 DNA sequence: TGTGCCAGTAGTTCGCGGGGGCCCGGCAAAAACATTCAGTACTTC. As protein: CASSSRGPGKNIQYF.

The rearrangement joins TRBV7-9 to TRBJ1-2; D gene ambiguous. V lost 1 base and J 7 bases, leaving 10 bases between the germline ends. This CDR3 contains 13 residues. Germline lookup yields CDR1 SEHNR and CDR2 FQNEAQ (reference sequence). The CDR3: CASSLVERVGYTF. The CDR3 DNA reads TGTGCCAGCAGCTTAGTCGAACGCGTTGGCTACACCTTC.

This chain connects TRBV18 to TRBJ2-7; D ambiguous. The CDR3 sequence is 14 residues long. V lost 0 bases, J lost 3 bases, and 9 bases lay in between. CDR1 and CDR2 (germline): KGHSH, LQKENI. This CDR3 reads CASSPPTGNYEQYF. The CDR3 DNA reads TGTGCCAGCTCACCACCGACGGGCAACTACGAGCAGTACTTC.

V is TRBV10-3 and J is TRBJ2-7; D might be TRBD1 or TRBD2, each matching 5 bases. Trimming pared 6 bases from V and 4 bases from J, leaving 10 bases between. The CDR3 sequence is 12 residues long. Germline V gives CDR1 ENHRY, CDR2 SYGVKD. The CDR3 is CAIRGTDYEQYF. The DNA of the CDR3 is TGTGCCATCAGGGGGACGGATTACGAGCAGTACTTC.

The chain has TRBV6-1 and TRBJ2-5; weak D call: TRBD1 (5 bases). The germline V and J ends were trimmed by 6 bases and 1 base, with 15 bases remaining between them. This CDR3 region has 15 residues. Looked up from germline, CDR1 is MNHNS and CDR2 is SASEGT. The CDR3 nucleotides are TGTGCCAGCAGCCCTGAAGTGGGGCCCCAAGAGACCCAGTACTTC. It codes for CASSPEVGPQETQYF.

The V and J genes are TRBV13 and TRBJ2-5; TRBD2 agrees at 7 bases. J lost 2 bases, V lost 10 bases, and 16 bases had no gene match. This CDR3 region has 16 residues. CDR1 and CDR2 (germline): PRHDT, FYEKMQ (reference sequence). The DNA for the CDR3 is TGTGCCACCCGACCCTTCAAAAGCGGGACTCAAGAGACCCAGTACTTC. Encoded protein: CATRPFKSGTQETQYF.

The V call is TRBV6-5, the J call TRBJ1-1; no reliable D call. The ends were cut back, 5 bases at V and 0 bases at J, with 13 bases in the middle. This CDR3 has 15 residues. Germline CDR1 is MNHEY and CDR2 is SVGAGI. The CDR3 nucleotides are TGTGCCAGCAGTAACCCCGCCGGGATGAACACTGAAGCTTTCTTT. Amino acids: CASSNPAGMNTEAFF.

The chain uses TRBV7-2 and TRBJ2-2; no clear D gene. Germline V gene lookup returns CDR1 SGHTA and CDR2 FQGNSA. The CDR3 extends over 14 amino acids. V lost 2 bases and J lost 6, with 10 bases in between. The CDR3: CASSLSTVAGELFF. The CDR3 DNA is TGTGCCAGCAGCTTATCCACGGTAGCCGGGGAGCTGTTTTTT.

About this clone: The sample has other DNA sequences that encode this CDR3 too. This chain links TRBV5-1 with TRBJ1-5; 8 bases are a match to TRBD1. The CDR3 length is 15 residues. The V and J ends lost 0 bases and 6 bases, in that order; junction bases with no gene match: 5. CDR1 and CDR2 from the germline V gene are SGHRS and YFSETQ. The CDR3 region is CASSLGTGGSQPQHF. The CDR3 DNA reads as TGCGCCAGCAGCTTGGGCACAGGGGGAAGTCAGCCCCAGCATTTT.

The chain has TRBV6-1 and TRBJ2-4; 10 positions match TRBD2. CDR3 length equals 15 residues. The junction had 3 bases not matched to a gene; V was cut back by 7 bases and J by 0 bases. Looked up from germline, CDR1 is MNHNS and CDR2 is SASEGT. The CDR3 DNA follows: TGTGCCAGCATTTTAGCGGGGGGAGCCAAAAACATTCAGTACTTC. The encoded protein is CASILAGGAKNIQYF.

Note on this clone: Additional DNA sequences in this sample encode the identical CDR3. J is TRBJ2-1 and V is TRBV19, with TRBD2 matching 9 bases. Trimming took 3 bases from V and 6 from J; bases not matched to a gene: 6. There are 15 residues in the CDR3. Germline assignment: CDR1 LNHDA and CDR2 SQIVND (reference sequence). In nucleotides, the CDR3 is TGTGCCAGTAGTATCTTAGCGGGGGTAGGCAATGAGCAGTTCTTC. Translation: CASSILAGVGNEQFF.

The chain has TRBV28 and TRBJ1-5; 9 bases align to TRBD1. Unmatched junction bases numbered 9, after V lost 6 bases and J lost 0 bases. The CDR3 is made up of 17 amino acids. Germline V gives CDR1 MDHEN, CDR2 SYDVKM. The CDR3 DNA reads as TGTGCCAGCAGGAACGACAGGGGGTTCGATAGCAATCAGCCCCAGCATTTT. Translating it yields CASRNDRGFDSNQPQHF.

This sequence joins TRBV19 and TRBJ2-7, with 7 bases that match TRBD1. Germline V gene sequence: CDR1 LNHDA, CDR2 SQIVND (reference sequence). V lost 5 bases to trimming and J lost 2 bases; unmatched junction nucleotides: 9. The CDR3 runs 15 residues. The CDR3 region has the DNA TGTGCCAGTAGTGCGCCCGGGACAGTAGCCTACGAGCAGTACTTC. Protein sequence: CASSAPGTVAYEQYF.

Turning to this clone: Other DNA sequences in the sample encode the same CDR3. The V call is TRBV5-1, the J call TRBJ2-5; 7 nucleotides align to TRBD1. The CDR3 has 13 amino acids. Germline V gives CDR1 SGHRS, CDR2 YFSETQ. J lost 5 bases, V lost 3 bases, and 4 bases had no gene match. The CDR3 spells CASSSGQRETQYF. CDR3 in DNA: TGCGCCAGCAGCTCGGGACAGAGGGAGACCCAGTACTTC.